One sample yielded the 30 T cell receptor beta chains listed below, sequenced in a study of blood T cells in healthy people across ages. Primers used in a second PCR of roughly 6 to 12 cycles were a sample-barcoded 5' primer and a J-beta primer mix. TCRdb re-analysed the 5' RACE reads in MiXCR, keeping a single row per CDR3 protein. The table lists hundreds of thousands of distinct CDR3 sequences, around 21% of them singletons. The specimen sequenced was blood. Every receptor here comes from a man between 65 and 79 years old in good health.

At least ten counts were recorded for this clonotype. The CDR3 DNA sequence: TGTGCCACCGAAAATTCCGGGATAGCGGGAGTGATCAATGAGCAGTTCTTC. Protein sequence: CATENSGIAGVINEQFF. The chain links TRBV24-1 to TRBJ2-1, with TRBD2 matching 9 bases. V lost 9 bases, J lost 6 bases, and 17 bases stayed unmatched. The CDR3 has 17 amino acids. CDR1 KGHDR and CDR2 SFDVKD come from the germline V gene.

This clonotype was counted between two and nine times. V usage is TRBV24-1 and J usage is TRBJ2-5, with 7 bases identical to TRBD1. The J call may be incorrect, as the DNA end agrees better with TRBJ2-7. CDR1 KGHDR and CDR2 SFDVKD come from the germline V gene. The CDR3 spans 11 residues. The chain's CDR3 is CATGTAYEQYF. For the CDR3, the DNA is TGTGCCACCGGGACAGCTTACGAGCAGTACTTC.

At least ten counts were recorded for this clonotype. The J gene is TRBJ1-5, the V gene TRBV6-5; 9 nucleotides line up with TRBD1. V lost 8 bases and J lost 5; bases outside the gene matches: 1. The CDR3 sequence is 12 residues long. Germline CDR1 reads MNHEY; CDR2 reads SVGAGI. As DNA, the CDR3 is TGTGCCAGCCGACAGGGGGATCAGCCCCAGCATTTT. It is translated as CASRQGDQPQHF.

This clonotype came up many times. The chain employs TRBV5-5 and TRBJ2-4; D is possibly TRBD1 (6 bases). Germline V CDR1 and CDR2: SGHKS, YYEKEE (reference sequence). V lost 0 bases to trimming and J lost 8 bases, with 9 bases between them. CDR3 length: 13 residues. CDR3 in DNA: TGTGCCAGCAGCTTGGCAGGGGCGGACATTCAGTACTTC. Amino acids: CASSLAGADIQYF.

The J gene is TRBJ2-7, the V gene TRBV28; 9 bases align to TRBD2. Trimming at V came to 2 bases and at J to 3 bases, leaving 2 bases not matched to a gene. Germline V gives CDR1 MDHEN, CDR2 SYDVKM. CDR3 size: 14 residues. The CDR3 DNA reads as TGTGCCAGCAGTTTAGTTAGCGGGGGCTACGAGCAGTACTTC. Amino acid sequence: CASSLVSGGYEQYF.

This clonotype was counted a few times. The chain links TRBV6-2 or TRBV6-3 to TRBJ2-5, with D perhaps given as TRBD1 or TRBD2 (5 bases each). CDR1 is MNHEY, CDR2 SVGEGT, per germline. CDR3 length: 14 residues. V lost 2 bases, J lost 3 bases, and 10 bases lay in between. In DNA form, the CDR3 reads TGTGCCAGCAGTTACACGGGGCTCGAAGAGACCCAGTACTTC. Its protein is CASSYTGLEETQYF.

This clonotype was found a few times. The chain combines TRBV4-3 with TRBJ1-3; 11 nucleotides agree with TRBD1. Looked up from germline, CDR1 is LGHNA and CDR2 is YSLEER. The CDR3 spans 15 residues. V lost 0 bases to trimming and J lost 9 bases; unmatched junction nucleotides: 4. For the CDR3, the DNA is TGCGCCAGCAGCCAAGATTGGACAGGGGGCAGCACCATATATTTT. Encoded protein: CASSQDWTGGSTIYF.

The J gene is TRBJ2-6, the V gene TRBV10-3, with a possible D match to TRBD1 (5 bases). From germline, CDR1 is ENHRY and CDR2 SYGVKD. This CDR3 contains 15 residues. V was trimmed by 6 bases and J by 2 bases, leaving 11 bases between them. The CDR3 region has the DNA TGTGCCATCAGGGATACAGGAACTGGGGCCAACGTCCTGACTTTC. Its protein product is CAIRDTGTGANVLTF.

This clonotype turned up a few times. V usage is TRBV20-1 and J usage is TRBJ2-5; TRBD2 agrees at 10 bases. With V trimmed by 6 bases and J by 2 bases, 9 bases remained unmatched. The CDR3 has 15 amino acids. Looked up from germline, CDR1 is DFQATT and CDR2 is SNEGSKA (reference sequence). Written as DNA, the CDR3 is TGCAGTGCCCAAGGACTAGCGGATAAACAAGAGACCCAGTACTTC. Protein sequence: CSAQGLADKQETQYF.

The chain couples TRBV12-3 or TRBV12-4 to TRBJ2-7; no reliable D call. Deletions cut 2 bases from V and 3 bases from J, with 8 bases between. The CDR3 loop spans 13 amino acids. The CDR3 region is CASSLLLHYEQYF. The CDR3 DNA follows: TGTGCCAGCAGTTTACTTCTTCACTACGAGCAGTACTTC.

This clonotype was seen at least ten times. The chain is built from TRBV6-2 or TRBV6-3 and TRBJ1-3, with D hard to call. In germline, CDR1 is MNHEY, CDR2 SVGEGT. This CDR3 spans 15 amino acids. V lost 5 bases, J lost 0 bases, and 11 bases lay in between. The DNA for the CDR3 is TGTGCCAGCAGTACGGACGTCTCCTCTGGAAACACCATATATTTT. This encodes CASSTDVSSGNTIYF.

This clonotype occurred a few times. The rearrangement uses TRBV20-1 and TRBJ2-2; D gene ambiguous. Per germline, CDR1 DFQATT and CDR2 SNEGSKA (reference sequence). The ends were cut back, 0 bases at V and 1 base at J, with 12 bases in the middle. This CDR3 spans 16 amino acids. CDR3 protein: CSARDTMSKNTGELFF. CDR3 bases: TGCAGTGCTAGAGATACAATGAGCAAGAACACCGGGGAGCTGTTTTTT.

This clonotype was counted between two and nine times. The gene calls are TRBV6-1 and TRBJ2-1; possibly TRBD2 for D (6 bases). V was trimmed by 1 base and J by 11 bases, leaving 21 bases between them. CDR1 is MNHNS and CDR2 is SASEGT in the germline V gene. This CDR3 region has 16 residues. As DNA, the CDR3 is TGTGCCAGCAGTGAAGTCGGCGGGGCCTTTGTACTGCAGCAGTTCTTC. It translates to CASSEVGGAFVLQQFF.

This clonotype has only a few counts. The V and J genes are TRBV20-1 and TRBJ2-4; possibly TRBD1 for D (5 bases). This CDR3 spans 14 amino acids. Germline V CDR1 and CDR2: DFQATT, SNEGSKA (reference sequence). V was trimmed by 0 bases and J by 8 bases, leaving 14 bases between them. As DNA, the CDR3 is TGCAGTGCTAGAGATCTGGCGTTAGGGGACATTCAGTACTTC. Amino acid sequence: CSARDLALGDIQYF.

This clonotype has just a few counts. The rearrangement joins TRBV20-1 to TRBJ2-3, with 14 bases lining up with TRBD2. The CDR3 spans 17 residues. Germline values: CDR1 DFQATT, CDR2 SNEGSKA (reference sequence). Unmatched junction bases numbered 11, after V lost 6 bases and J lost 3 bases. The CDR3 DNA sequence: TGCAGTGCACCTGGGACTAGCGGGAGTTTAGGAACAGATACGCAGTATTTT. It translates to CSAPGTSGSLGTDTQYF.

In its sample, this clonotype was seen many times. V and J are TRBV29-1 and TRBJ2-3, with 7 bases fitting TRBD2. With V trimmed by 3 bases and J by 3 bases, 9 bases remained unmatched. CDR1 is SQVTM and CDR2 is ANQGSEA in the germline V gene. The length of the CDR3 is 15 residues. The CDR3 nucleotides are TGCAGCGTTGATCACGGGACTATTAGAACAGATACGCAGTATTTT. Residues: CSVDHGTIRTDTQYF.

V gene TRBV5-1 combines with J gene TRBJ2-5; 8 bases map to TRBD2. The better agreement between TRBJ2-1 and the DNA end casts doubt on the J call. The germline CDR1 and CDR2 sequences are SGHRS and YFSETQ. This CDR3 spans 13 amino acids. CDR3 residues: CASSPSGSGEQFF. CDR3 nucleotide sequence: TGCGCCAGCAGCCCAAGCGGGAGTGGTGAGCAGTTCTTC.

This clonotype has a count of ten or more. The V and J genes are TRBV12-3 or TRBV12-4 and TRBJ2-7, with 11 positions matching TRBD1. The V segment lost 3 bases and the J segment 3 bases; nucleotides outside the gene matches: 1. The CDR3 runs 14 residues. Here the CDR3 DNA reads TGTGCCAGCAGTTTTGGGACAGGGGGCTACGAGCAGTACTTC. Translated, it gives CASSFGTGGYEQYF.

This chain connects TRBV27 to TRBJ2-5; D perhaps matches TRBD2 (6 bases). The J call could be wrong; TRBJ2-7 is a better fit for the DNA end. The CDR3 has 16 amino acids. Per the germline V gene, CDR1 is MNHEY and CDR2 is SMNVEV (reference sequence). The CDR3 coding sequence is TGTGCCAGCAGTTTATTAACCGGGACTGCCTCCTACGAGCAGTACTTC. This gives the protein CASSLLTGTASYEQYF.

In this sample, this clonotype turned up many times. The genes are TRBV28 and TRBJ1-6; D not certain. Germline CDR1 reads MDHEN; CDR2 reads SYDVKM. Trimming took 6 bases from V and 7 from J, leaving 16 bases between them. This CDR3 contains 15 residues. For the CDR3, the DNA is TGTGCCAGCAGCCCTTCGGGCCCTAAAAATTCACCCCTCCACTTT. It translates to CASSPSGPKNSPLHF.

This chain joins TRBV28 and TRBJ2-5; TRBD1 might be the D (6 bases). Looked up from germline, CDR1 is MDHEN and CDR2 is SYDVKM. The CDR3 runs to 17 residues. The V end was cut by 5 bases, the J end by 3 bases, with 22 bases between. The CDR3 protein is CASSVTDSLRSKETQYF. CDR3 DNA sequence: TGTGCCAGCAGTGTGACGGACAGCCTAAGAAGTAAAGAGACCCAGTACTTC.

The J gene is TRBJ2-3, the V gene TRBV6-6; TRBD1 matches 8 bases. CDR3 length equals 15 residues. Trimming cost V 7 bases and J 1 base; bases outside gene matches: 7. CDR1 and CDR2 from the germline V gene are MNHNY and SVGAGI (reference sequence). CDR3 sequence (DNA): TGTGCCAGCACTGATGGACAGGGAGGCACAGATACGCAGTATTTT. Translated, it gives CASTDGQGGTDTQYF.

The CDR3 DNA reads TGTGCCAGCAGCACGATTGGGGGGTCCGAGCAGTACTTC. Translated: CASSTIGGSEQYF. This chain joins TRBV7-8 and TRBJ2-7; perhaps TRBD2 as D (6 bases). This CDR3 comprises 13 residues. Germline V gene sequence: CDR1 SGHVS, CDR2 FQNEAQ. V lost 5 bases and J lost 6, with 14 bases in between.

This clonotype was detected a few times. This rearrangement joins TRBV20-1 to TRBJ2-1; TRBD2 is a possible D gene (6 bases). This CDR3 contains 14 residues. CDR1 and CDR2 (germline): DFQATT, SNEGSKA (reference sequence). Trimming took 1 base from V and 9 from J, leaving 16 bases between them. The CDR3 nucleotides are TGCAGTGCTAGAGCGGGAGTCAAGTTCAGTGAGCAGTTCTTC. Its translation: CSARAGVKFSEQFF.

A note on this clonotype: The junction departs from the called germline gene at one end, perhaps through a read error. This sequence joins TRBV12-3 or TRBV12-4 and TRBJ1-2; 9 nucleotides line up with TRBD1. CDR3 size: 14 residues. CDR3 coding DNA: TGCGCCAGCAGCCAACAGGGGGCCGGTGTTGGCTACACCTTC. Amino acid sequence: CASSQQGAGVGYTF.

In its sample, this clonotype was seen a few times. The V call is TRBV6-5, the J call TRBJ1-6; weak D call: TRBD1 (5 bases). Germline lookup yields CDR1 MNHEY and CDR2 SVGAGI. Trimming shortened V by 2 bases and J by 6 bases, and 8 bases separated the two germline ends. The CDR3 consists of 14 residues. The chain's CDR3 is CASSYLQGNSPLHF. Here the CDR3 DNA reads TGTGCCAGCAGTTACCTGCAGGGTAATTCACCCCTCCACTTT.

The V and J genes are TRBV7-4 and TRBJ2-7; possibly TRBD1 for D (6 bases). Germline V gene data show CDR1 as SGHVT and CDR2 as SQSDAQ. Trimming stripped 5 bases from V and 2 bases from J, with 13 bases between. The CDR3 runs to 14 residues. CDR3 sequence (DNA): TGTGCCAGCAGCGCCGATCGGGACACCTACGAGCAGTACTTC. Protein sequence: CASSADRDTYEQYF.

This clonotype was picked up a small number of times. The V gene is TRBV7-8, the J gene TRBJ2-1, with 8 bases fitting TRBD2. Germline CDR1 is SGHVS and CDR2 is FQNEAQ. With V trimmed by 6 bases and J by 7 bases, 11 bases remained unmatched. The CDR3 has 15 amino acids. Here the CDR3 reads CASSRTSFQGNEQFF. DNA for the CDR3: TGTGCCAGCAGTCGGACTAGCTTTCAGGGGAATGAGCAGTTCTTC.

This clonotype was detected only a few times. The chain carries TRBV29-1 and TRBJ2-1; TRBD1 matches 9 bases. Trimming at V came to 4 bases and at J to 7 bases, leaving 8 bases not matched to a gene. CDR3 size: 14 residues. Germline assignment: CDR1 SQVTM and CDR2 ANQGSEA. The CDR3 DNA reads TGCAGCGTTGGGGTGACAGGGGGTTCAAATGAGCAGTTCTTC. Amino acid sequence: CSVGVTGGSNEQFF.

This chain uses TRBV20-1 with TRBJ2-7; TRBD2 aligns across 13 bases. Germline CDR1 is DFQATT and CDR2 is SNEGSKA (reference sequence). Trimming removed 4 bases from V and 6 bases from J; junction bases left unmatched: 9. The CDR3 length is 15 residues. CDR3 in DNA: TGCAGTGCTAAAGGGACTAGCGGGGCCGAGCGCGAGCAGTACTTC. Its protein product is CSAKGTSGAEREQYF.